This TCR beta chain was sequenced for a study of blood T cell repertoires in COVID-19. In the study overall: COVID-19 samples from acute and convalescent phases originated in the United States, Italy and Spain.

Self-reported history from a screening survey and questionnaire set each donor's cohort. Before being deemed recovered, Cohort 3 donors had two negative PCRs, clearance, or symptom resolution. Clones were read by immunoSEQ multiplex PCR, and TCRdb kept only the in-frame ones, dropping some. Of 150,000 to 250,000 clones listed, roughly 90% were seen once; the top ten hold approximately 2.1%. Germline CDR1 reads SGHRS; CDR2 reads YFSETQ. Trimming shortened V by 3 bases and J by 5 bases, and 3 bases separated the two germline ends. The CDR3 runs to 11 residues. This chain connects TRBV5-1 to TRBJ2-1; D is ambiguous. The sequence was obtained from a woman in her twenties or thirties who had recovered from COVID-19. The sample taken for sequencing was PBMCs or T cells enriched from blood (not recorded which). The CDR3 nucleotides read TGCGCCAGCAGCTATAACAATGAGCAGTTCTTC. Its protein is CASSYNNEQFF.